The clone carrying this T cell receptor (beta chain) has at least ten counts. The sample comes from a study of T cells in Graves' hyperthyroidism and ophthalmopathy. Diagnosis rested on symptoms, serum thyroxine and TRAb, thyroid ultrasound, and orbital computed tomography. The germline CDR1 and CDR2 sequences are GTSNPN and SVGIG (reference sequence). The CDR3 consists of 12 residues. The ends were cut back, 5 bases at V and 2 bases at J, with 9 bases in the middle. The CDR3 regions of TCR beta were amplified from RNA transcripts. The primer set for the first-round RT-PCR of the TCR CDR3 was HTBI. TCRdb processed the multiplex PCR reads anew with MiXCR; each CDR3 protein has one entry. The data hold about 480,000 distinct CDR3 sequences, with 24% observed a single time.

The sample consisted of blood. The receptor's source is a woman in her thirties with Graves' ophthalmopathy. The V call is TRBV30, the J call TRBJ2-5; no definite D call. The CDR3, as DNA: TGTGCCTGGCGGCCTTTTCAAGAGACCCAGTACTTC. It translates to CAWRPFQETQYF.